These 29 T cell receptor beta chains share one sample of origin, sequenced in a study of T-cell reconstitution after alpha-beta-depleted transplantation in children. Researchers prepared the TCRbeta library using unique molecular identifiers, the study reports. TCRdb called the PCR reads again in MiXCR, with one record for every CDR3 protein. Of hundreds of thousands of distinct CDR3 sequences in the sample, about 9.2% are singletons; the top ten hold over 5.5%. The input for sequencing was PBMCs from the stem cell graft donor, taken from the stem cell graft. Receptors were obtained from a human donor who donated a stem cell graft to a child with acute lymphoblastic leukemia.

In its sample, this clonotype was seen many times. The chain uses TRBV20-1 and TRBJ1-1, with a possible D match to TRBD1 (6 bases). Trimming stripped 5 bases from V and 6 bases from J, with 10 bases between. This CDR3 is built from 11 residues. Germline V CDR1 and CDR2: DFQATT, SNEGSKA (reference sequence). The CDR3 region is CSAWDIAEAFF. In DNA, the CDR3 is TGCAGTGCTTGGGACATCGCTGAAGCTTTCTTT.

This clonotype was seen only a few times. V gene TRBV12-3 or TRBV12-4 combines with J gene TRBJ2-2; D ambiguous. The CDR3 runs to 15 residues. The ends were cut back, 4 bases at V and 0 bases at J, with 9 bases in the middle. CDR3 region: CASSSAVPNTGELFF. The CDR3 nucleotides read TGTGCCAGCAGTTCTGCAGTACCGAACACCGGGGAGCTGTTTTTT.

In this sample, this clonotype turned up a few times. V usage is TRBV12-3 or TRBV12-4 and J usage is TRBJ1-5; D unresolved. V lost 6 bases, J lost 7 bases, and 13 bases lay in between. The length of the CDR3 is 13 residues. CDR3 residues: CASRGPINQPQHF. The CDR3 region has the DNA TGTGCCAGCAGAGGACCCATTAACCAGCCCCAGCATTTT.

This clonotype showed up many times. V and J are TRBV7-8 and TRBJ2-6, with D possibly TRBD1 on 5 matching bases. This CDR3 has 18 amino acids. Germline CDR1 SGHVS, CDR2 FQNEAQ. The V end lost 5 bases, the J end lost 0 bases, and 17 bases lay between the germline ends. In nucleotides, the CDR3 is TGTGCCAGCAGCCTTGAGACAGACCCCCACTCTGGGGCCAACGTCCTGACTTTC. Its translation: CASSLETDPHSGANVLTF.

This clonotype was counted only a few times. The chain couples TRBV7-2 to TRBJ2-7; weak D call: TRBD2 (5 bases). With 4 bases removed from V and 5 bases from J, the gap between germline ends came to 24 bases. This CDR3 comprises 17 residues. Germline CDR1 reads SGHTA; CDR2 reads FQGNSA. CDR3 sequence (DNA): TGTGCCAGCAGCTCCCCCAGACACCACCGGACTGGAAACGAGCAGTACTTC. Amino acid sequence: CASSSPRHHRTGNEQYF.

This clonotype was observed a few times. The rearrangement links TRBV10-2 to TRBJ2-3; weak D call: TRBD2 (5 bases). The CDR3 loop spans 14 amino acids. V was clipped by 8 bases and J by 8 bases, with 20 bases between them. Germline values: CDR1 WSHSY, CDR2 SAAADI. Here the CDR3 DNA reads TGCGCCAGCGCGAGAGGCCGGGAAATTCGTACGCAGTATTTT. It is translated as CASARGREIRTQYF.

This clonotype was found a few times. The chain links TRBV27 to TRBJ2-7; the D gene is possibly TRBD1 (6 bases). The CDR3 totals 19 residues. Germline V lookup: CDR1 MNHEY, CDR2 SMNVEV (reference sequence). The ends were cut back, 2 bases at V and 3 bases at J, with 26 bases in the middle. This CDR3 is CASSLRWVQGYRGVYEQYF. CDR3 DNA: TGTGCCAGCAGTTTAAGGTGGGTACAGGGATATAGGGGCGTCTACGAGCAGTACTTC.

This clonotype was detected only a few times. The CDR3 DNA reads as TGTGCCAGCAGCTTAGTCGGGGACGGGGCCCAGTACTTC. Protein product: CASSLVGDGAQYF. V is TRBV7-2 and J is TRBJ2-5, with D perhaps being TRBD1 or TRBD2 (5 bases each). Trimming stripped 1 base from V and 9 bases from J, with 12 bases between. The CDR3 has 13 amino acids. Germline V lookup: CDR1 SGHTA, CDR2 FQGNSA.

The gene calls are TRBV27 and TRBJ1-2, with D perhaps TRBD1 (6 bases). V gave up 7 bases and J gave up 7 bases, with 13 bases separating them. CDR3 length: 12 residues. The germline V gene has CDR1 MNHEY and CDR2 SMNVEV (reference sequence). Here the CDR3 reads CASKKGGSGYTF. In nucleotides, the CDR3 is TGTGCCAGCAAGAAGGGGGGAAGTGGCTACACCTTC.

The chain joins TRBV28 to TRBJ2-7; D gene ambiguous. Looked up from germline, CDR1 is MDHEN and CDR2 is SYDVKM. This CDR3 spans 12 amino acids. Trimming cost V 3 bases and J 1 base, with 4 bases left between them. The CDR3 sequence: CASSFKSYEQYF. CDR3 bases: TGTGCCAGCAGTTTTAAGTCCTACGAGCAGTACTTC.

The rearrangement uses TRBV12-3 or TRBV12-4 and TRBJ2-7, with 7 bases lining up with TRBD1. J was trimmed by 4 bases and V by 1 base; bases with no gene match: 4. The CDR3 has 14 amino acids. CDR3 nucleotide sequence: TGTGCCAGCAGTTTAGGTCAGGGGGATTACGAGCAGTACTTC. Its translation is CASSLGQGDYEQYF.

This clonotype was seen many times. The chain recombines TRBV25-1 with TRBJ1-6; D remains ambiguous. Germline-derived CDR1 and CDR2 are MGHDK and SYGVNS. CDR3 length: 13 amino acids. The V end was cut by 6 bases, the J end by 7 bases, with 10 bases between. The CDR3 nucleotides are TGTGCCAGCAGAGGTCCCCTGAATTCACCCCTCCACTTT. The encoded protein is CASRGPLNSPLHF.

The gene calls are TRBV6-5 and TRBJ2-5, with no clear D. Germline assignment: CDR1 MNHEY and CDR2 SVGAGI. V gave up 2 bases and J gave up 4 bases, with 11 bases separating them. The CDR3 is 14 residues long. CDR3 protein: CASSYKQRGETQYF. The CDR3 coding sequence is TGTGCCAGCAGTTACAAACAGCGAGGAGAGACCCAGTACTTC.

Only a few counts were recorded for this clonotype. J is TRBJ1-1 and V is TRBV7-9, with TRBD1 matching 7 bases. V lost 5 bases, J lost 8 bases, and 11 bases stayed unmatched. The CDR3 sequence is 14 residues long. Germline CDR1 SEHNR, CDR2 FQNEAQ (reference sequence). The CDR3 spells CASSGQDRKTEAFF. The CDR3, as DNA: TGTGCCAGCAGCGGGCAGGACAGGAAGACCGAAGCTTTCTTT.

This clonotype was observed a handful of times. The V call is TRBV7-9, the J call TRBJ1-5, with a tentative D call TRBD1 (6 bases). Per the germline V gene, CDR1 is SEHNR and CDR2 is FQNEAQ (reference sequence). The V end lost 5 bases, the J end lost 4 bases, and 18 bases lay between the germline ends. This CDR3 has 16 amino acids. The CDR3 is CASSVGFDRPNQPQHF. As DNA, the CDR3 is TGTGCCAGCAGCGTGGGTTTCGACAGGCCAAATCAGCCCCAGCATTTT.

Ten or more counts support this clonotype. The genes are TRBV24-1 and TRBJ2-5, with 9 bases that match TRBD1. CDR3 length: 19 amino acids. Losses at the gene ends were 3 bases for V and 5 bases for J; bases not matched to a gene: 18. The germline V gene has CDR1 KGHDR and CDR2 SFDVKD. Written as DNA, the CDR3 is TGTGCCACCAGTGATGGACCGGGACAGGGAGATTCTAATTGGGAGACCCAGTACTTC. This sequence encodes CATSDGPGQGDSNWETQYF.

This clonotype occurred many times. CDR3: CASSLNPGTTEAFF. CDR3 nucleotides: TGTGCCAGCAGCTTAAACCCCGGGACCACTGAAGCTTTCTTT. The chain recombines TRBV7-9 with TRBJ1-1, with D possibly being TRBD1 (5 bases). Trimming removed 2 bases at V and 4 bases at J, with 11 bases between. Per the germline V gene, CDR1 is SEHNR and CDR2 is FQNEAQ (reference sequence). This CDR3 has 14 residues.

This clonotype was detected many times. CDR3 in amino acids: CASSRGHGYTF. The CDR3 nucleotides are TGTGCCAGCAGCCGGGGGCATGGCTACACCTTC. This rearrangement joins TRBV12-3 or TRBV12-4 to TRBJ1-2; D might be TRBD1 (6 bases). This CDR3 is built from 11 residues. V was clipped by 6 bases and J by 6 bases, with 8 bases between them.

This clonotype was picked up many times. As DNA, the CDR3 is TGTGCCAGCAGTGAAAGTCGTGGGAATCCCTCTGGAAACACCATATATTTT. Amino acid sequence: CASSESRGNPSGNTIYF. The chain carries TRBV25-1 and TRBJ1-3, with D unresolved. There are 17 residues in the CDR3. The V gene lost 2 bases and the J gene lost 0 bases, with 14 bases spanning the gap. The germline gives CDR1 MGHDK, CDR2 SYGVNS.

V usage is TRBV14 and J usage is TRBJ1-2; D might be TRBD1 (6 bases). V was trimmed by 2 bases and J by 4 bases, leaving 14 bases between them. Per the germline V gene, CDR1 is SGHDN and CDR2 is FVKESK. The CDR3 sequence is 15 residues long. In nucleotides, the CDR3 is TGTGCCAGCAGCCAAATCAGGGGAGTTGGCTATGGCTACACCTTC. This encodes CASSQIRGVGYGYTF.

There are many counts of this clonotype. The chain links TRBV6-2 or TRBV6-3 to TRBJ2-6, with a tentative D call TRBD1 (5 bases). The CDR3 consists of 13 residues. Germline CDR1 reads MNHEY; CDR2 reads SVGEGT. Trimming took 0 bases from V and 16 from J, leaving 13 bases between them. Here the CDR3 DNA reads TGTGCCAGCAGTTACTCGAGTCAGGGTTGGCTGACTTTC. Amino acids: CASSYSSQGWLTF.

This clonotype was seen more than once but under ten times. The chain recombines TRBV9 with TRBJ2-2, with TRBD1 matching over 8 bases. The germline gives CDR1 SGDLS, CDR2 YYNGEE. The ends lost 3 bases at V and 7 bases at J; junction bases unmatched: 8. The CDR3 sequence is 15 residues long. The CDR3 spells CASSANQGAVGELFF. The CDR3 coding sequence is TGTGCCAGCAGCGCAAACCAGGGGGCTGTCGGGGAGCTGTTTTTT. Together with reference TRBV9 and TRBJ2-2, the CDR3 gives the full variable domain: DSGVTQTPKHLITATGQRVTLRCSPRSGDLSVYWYQQSLDQGLQFLIQYYNGEERAKGNILERFSAQQFPDLHSELNLSSLELGDSALYFCASSANQGAVGELFFGEGSRLTVL.

CDR3 in amino acids: CASSLGADGSYEQYF. The DNA for the CDR3 is TGTGCCAGCAGCTTAGGGGCAGACGGTTCCTACGAGCAGTACTTC. This chain uses TRBV11-2 with TRBJ2-7; the D is unclear. The CDR3 has 15 residues. Germline CDR1 reads SGHAT; CDR2 reads FQNNGV. V was trimmed by 1 base and J by 1 base, leaving 11 bases between them.

This clonotype was recorded at least ten times. The chain employs TRBV12-3 or TRBV12-4 and TRBJ1-2; D uncertain. The V gene lost 3 bases and the J gene lost 1 base, with 9 bases spanning the gap. The CDR3 is 14 residues long. CDR3 coding DNA: TGTGCCAGCAGTTTGTCTCCGATTAACTATGGCTACACCTTC. It codes for CASSLSPINYGYTF.

This clonotype has more than one count but fewer than ten. J is TRBJ1-3 and V is TRBV5-6; D is undetermined. The germline CDR1 and CDR2 sequences are SGHDT and YYEEEE. Trimming took off 1 base at V and 4 bases at J, with 6 bases between the two ends. This CDR3 contains 13 residues. The CDR3 spells CASSLPAGNTIYF. For the CDR3, the DNA is TGTGCCAGCAGCTTGCCTGCCGGAAACACCATATATTTT.

The chain combines TRBV6-6 with TRBJ2-3, with D possibly matching TRBD2 (5 bases). The V end was cut by 9 bases, the J end by 1 base, with 8 bases between. Germline V lookup: CDR1 MNHNY, CDR2 SVGAGI (reference sequence). The CDR3 has 12 amino acids. CDR3 loop: CASEGGTDTQYF. CDR3 bases: TGTGCCAGTGAGGGCGGCACAGATACGCAGTATTTT.

This clonotype was seen many times. CDR3 amino acids: CASSFGNTEAFF. The DNA for the CDR3 is TGCGCCAGCAGCTTTGGGAACACTGAAGCTTTCTTT. The gene calls are TRBV5-1 and TRBJ1-1; D ambiguous. Trimming left V 2 bases short and J 1 base short, with 3 bases between. This CDR3 is 12 amino acids long. Germline V gene sequence: CDR1 SGHRS, CDR2 YFSETQ.

J is TRBJ2-3 and V is TRBV7-2; TRBD2 might be the D (6 bases). Between the trimmed V and J ends, which lost 2 bases and 2 bases, there was a span of 17 bases. This CDR3 spans 17 amino acids. Germline CDR1 reads SGHTA; CDR2 reads FQGNSA. The chain's CDR3 is CASSLFIGGVDTDTQYF. CDR3 DNA: TGTGCCAGCAGCTTATTTATTGGCGGGGTAGACACAGATACGCAGTATTTT.

This clonotype was found many times. The V call is TRBV20-1, the J call TRBJ1-1; D unclear. The CDR3 totals 13 residues. The V end was cut by 4 bases, the J end by 5 bases, with 14 bases between. Germline lookup yields CDR1 DFQATT and CDR2 SNEGSKA (reference sequence). As DNA, the CDR3 is TGCAGTGCTATTCCCCTACAAGAGACTGAAGCTTTCTTT. Translation gives CSAIPLQETEAFF.